Listed below are T cell receptor beta chains from one sample, sequenced in a study of response to subunit inactivated influenza vaccine. TCRdb reprocessed the RT-PCR reads via MiXCR and lists one record per CDR3 protein. The sample yields more than 450,000 distinct CDR3 sequences, approximately 12% seen once. Sequencing was performed on PBMCs from blood, taken on the day of vaccination. The receptors come from a man between 45 and 60 years old who received an inactivated influenza vaccine. CDR3s include the opening cysteine and the closing phenylalanine or tryptophan. D genes are given only for firm matches. Clone size is not always given. Where it is, it says once, few, many or a class for expanded clones.

>-|TRBJ2-1|17|TRBV7-3|TRBD2
CASSLTGRASGANEQFF
TGTGCCAGCAGCTTAACTGGCCGGGCTAGCGGGGCCAATGAGCAGTTCTTC
>-|TRBJ2-1|16|TRBV11-3|-
CASSSRGGALYNEQFF
TGTGCCAGCAGCTCAAGGGGGGGGGCCCTTTACAATGAGCAGTTCTTC
>-|TRBJ2-5|13|TRBV7-9|TRBD1
CASSANRGETQYF
TGTGCCAGCAGCGCAAACAGGGGAGAGACCCAGTACTTC
>few|TRBJ2-7|14|TRBV7-2|-
CASSPGPSPYEQYF
TGTGCCAGCAGCCCGGGACCGTCCCCCTACGAGCAGTACTTC
>few|TRBJ2-1|15|TRBV6-2/TRBV6-3|-
CASSYFSGSYNEQFF
TGTGCCAGCAGTTACTTCAGCGGGTCCTACAATGAGCAGTTCTTC
>few|TRBJ2-7|14|TRBV7-2|TRBD1
CASSLGGQEVAQYF
TGTGCCAGCAGCTTAGGCGGACAGGAGGTCGCGCAGTACTTC
>-|TRBJ2-2|11|TRBV9|-
CASGRGGELFF
TGTGCCAGCGGGAGAGGCGGGGAGCTGTTTTTT
>-|TRBJ2-7|10|TRBV21-1|-
CASSPLEQYF
TGTGCCAGCAGTCCCCTCGAGCAGTACTTC
>few|TRBJ2-6|15|TRBV20-1|-
CSARDQVSGANVLTF
TGCAGTGCTAGAGATCAGGTCTCCGGGGCCAACGTCCTGACTTTC
>once|TRBJ2-1|14|TRBV20-1|-
CSASPGASYNEQFF
TGCAGTGCTTCTCCCGGGGCCTCCTACAATGAGCAGTTCTTC
>-|TRBJ1-1|15|TRBV7-2|-
CASSSVPQGNTEAFF
TGTGCCAGCAGCTCGGTTCCTCAGGGGAACACTGAAGCTTTCTTT
>few|TRBJ2-2|13|TRBV20-1|-
CSAIHLDTGELFF
TGCAGTGCTATCCACCTGGACACCGGGGAGCTGTTTTTT
>few|TRBJ1-5|17|TRBV6-1|TRBD1
CASTGDRRYLSNQPQHF
TGTGCCAGCACGGGGGACAGGAGATACCTTAGCAATCAGCCCCAGCATTTT
>many|TRBJ2-7|13|TRBV20-1|TRBD1
CSASRDRVGEQYF
TGCAGTGCTAGTCGGGACAGGGTGGGAGAGCAGTACTTC
>-|TRBJ1-4|13|TRBV12-3/TRBV12-4|-
CASRADAHDKLFF
TGTGCCAGCAGGGCGGACGCACATGACAAACTGTTTTTT
>few|TRBJ2-6|15|TRBV20-1|TRBD1
CSARDSLSGANVLTF
TGCAGTGCTCGGGACAGCCTCTCTGGGGCCAACGTCCTGACTTTC
>-|TRBJ2-7|13|TRBV7-8|TRBD2
CASSLGRGGEQYF
TGTGCCAGCAGCTTAGGTCGGGGGGGCGAGCAGTACTTC
>-|TRBJ2-5|14|TRBV24-1|-
CATSDLGDGETQYF
TGTGCCACCAGTGATCTCGGGGACGGAGAGACCCAGTACTTC
>few|TRBJ2-3|16|TRBV6-5|TRBD2
CASSSTGLGWGDTQYF
TGTGCCAGCAGTTCAACGGGACTAGGGTGGGGAGATACGCAGTATTTT
>-|TRBJ1-1|13|TRBV27|TRBD1
CASSYGTGTEAFF
TGTGCCAGCAGCTATGGGACAGGGACTGAAGCTTTCTTT
>few|TRBJ2-7|15|TRBV15|TRBD1
CATSRASTGGYEQYF
TGTGCCACCAGCAGAGCATCGACAGGGGGCTACGAGCAGTACTTC
>many|TRBJ1-2|13|TRBV5-5|-
CASSLEATRGYTF
TGTGCCAGCAGCTTGGAGGCGACGAGAGGCTACACCTTC
>-|TRBJ2-1|20|TRBV6-2/TRBV6-3|-
CASSLPRILGEASSYNEQFF
TGTGCCAGCTCTCTCCCACGTATTCTAGGGGAGGCTTCATCGTACAATGAGCAGTTCTTC
>-|TRBJ2-7|14|TRBV29-1|-
CSVGFGGGTYEQYF
TGCAGCGTTGGGTTTGGCGGTGGGACCTACGAGCAGTACTTC
>-|TRBJ2-7|15|TRBV20-1|TRBD2
CSARGTSGGRSEQYF
TGCAGTGCTAGAGGGACTAGCGGGGGGCGGTCCGAGCAGTACTTC
>few|TRBJ2-2|14|TRBV12-3/TRBV12-4|-
CASRPTENTGELFF
TGTGCCAGCAGGCCGACAGAAAACACCGGGGAGCTGTTTTTT
>-|TRBJ2-1|15|TRBV5-1|TRBD1
CASSLAGQGGREQFF
TGCGCCAGCAGCTTGGCGGGACAGGGAGGTAGGGAGCAGTTCTTC
>-|TRBJ2-7|14|TRBV5-4|-
CASSLNGGDYEQYF
TGTGCCAGCAGCTTGAACGGGGGAGACTACGAGCAGTACTTC
>few|TRBJ2-1|15|TRBV27|TRBD2
CASSLTSGGASEQFF
TGTGCCAGCAGTCTTACTAGCGGGGGGGCCAGTGAGCAGTTCTTC
>-|TRBJ2-1|15|TRBV18|-
CASSPRGTPRDEQFF
TGTGCCAGCTCACCACGGGGGACTCCTCGGGATGAGCAGTTCTTC
>-|TRBJ2-2|14|TRBV7-2|-
CASSLAPDTGELFF
TGTGCCAGCAGCTTAGCCCCGGACACCGGGGAGCTGTTTTTT
>-|TRBJ2-1|13|TRBV20-1|-
CSVTRLEMAGPFF
TGCAGTGTTACCCGTCTAGAGATGGCGGGTCCGTTCTTC
>few|TRBJ2-2|17|TRBV5-1|TRBD2
CASSSRVSGMNTGELFF
TGCGCCAGCAGCTCCCGTGTTAGCGGGATGAACACCGGGGAGCTGTTTTTT
>-|TRBJ1-6|15|TRBV27|TRBD1
CASSYSGTGESPLHF
TGTGCCAGCAGTTACTCCGGGACAGGGGAATCACCCCTCCACTTT
>few|TRBJ2-3|14|TRBV6-5|-
CASSYRRVTDTQYF
TGTGCCAGCAGTTACCGTCGTGTGACAGATACGCAGTATTTT
>few|TRBJ1-1|14|TRBV7-2|-
CASSAQHTPPEAFF
TGTGCCAGCAGCGCACAGCATACACCCCCTGAAGCTTTCTTT
>few|TRBJ2-7|15|TRBV5-5|-
CASSFSATSSYEQYF
TGTGCCAGCAGCTTTTCGGCGACATCATCCTACGAGCAGTACTTC
>few|TRBJ1-2|15|TRBV9|-
CASSSGRPTIYGYTF
TGTGCCAGCAGCTCCGGGAGGCCGACCATCTATGGCTACACCTTC
>many|TRBJ1-2|14|TRBV6-1|-
CASSPKPVNFGYTF
TGTGCCAGCAGTCCTAAGCCAGTCAATTTTGGCTACACCTTC
>many|TRBJ1-1|12|TRBV27|-
CASSSGATEAFF
TGTGCCAGCAGCTCAGGGGCCACTGAAGCTTTCTTT
>many|TRBJ2-2|15|TRBV5-1|TRBD2
CASSSGLAGPGELFF
TGCGCCAGCAGCTCGGGACTAGCGGGACCCGGGGAGCTGTTTTTT
>few|TRBJ1-6|12|TRBV6-5|-
CASSRQNSPLHF
TGTGCCAGCAGTCGACAGAATTCACCCCTCCACTTT
>few|TRBJ2-7|15|TRBV28|-
CASSFGGPTSHEQYF
TGTGCCAGCAGTTTTGGGGGACCTACCTCCCACGAGCAGTACTTC
>-|TRBJ1-4|15|TRBV20-1|-
CSASKGGSTNEKLFF
TGCAGTGCCTCTAAGGGAGGGTCAACTAATGAAAAACTGTTTTTT
>few|TRBJ1-2|15|TRBV2|TRBD1
CASSKGQGINYGYTF
TGTGCCAGCAGTAAGGGACAGGGTATCAACTATGGCTACACCTTC
>many|TRBJ1-2|14|TRBV12-3/TRBV12-4|TRBD1
CASSFFPQGQGYTF
TGTGCCAGCAGTTTTTTCCCACAGGGGCAAGGCTACACCTTC
>-|TRBJ2-3|15|TRBV25-1|TRBD2
CASSEFRGSSDTQYF
TGTGCCAGCAGTGAATTTCGCGGGAGCTCAGATACGCAGTATTTT
>few|TRBJ1-4|14|TRBV5-1|-
CASRTAATNEKLFF
TGCGCCAGCAGAACAGCCGCAACTAATGAAAAACTGTTTTTT